These 8 T cell receptor beta chains were all obtained from the same sample, sequenced in a study of shared clonotypes between healthy human individuals (dated by TCRdb to about 2020). The library came from the immunoSEQ multiplex PCR assay. Drawn from immuneACCESS, this table holds only the in-frame rearrangements with V and J called that TCRdb kept. Clones are partly lost; checked studies trace under half to an unresolved V gene and leave the rest unexplained. The sample contains approximately 1.4 million clones, approximately 98% of them found a single time. The ten largest make up about 0.4% of the sample. The sample taken for sequencing was naive CD4+ T cells sorted from blood. Sample cell subset or site, as interpreted from the label and publication: CD45RA+ positively selected. Receptors originate from a man in his thirties or forties in good health.

The V call is TRBV7-2, the J call TRBJ2-1; no clear D. The CDR3 is made up of 13 amino acids. Germline values: CDR1 SGHTA, CDR2 FQGNSA. Deletions cut 5 bases from V and 4 bases from J, with 9 bases between. The CDR3: CASSTAPYNEQFF. The CDR3 nucleotides read TGTGCCAGCAGCACCGCCCCGTACAATGAGCAGTTCTTC.

V and J are TRBV7-8 and TRBJ1-5; D not resolved. CDR1 SGHVS and CDR2 FQNEAQ come from the germline V gene. This CDR3 region has 12 residues. The CDR3 DNA reads TGTGCACTCGGATTTTCCAATCAGCCCCAGCATTTT. It encodes CALGFSNQPQHF.

The rearrangement links TRBV25-1 to TRBJ2-1; 10 bases are a match to TRBD2. Trimming at V came to 0 bases and at J to 7 bases, leaving 6 bases not matched to a gene. The CDR3 is 16 residues long. The V gene's germline CDR1 is MGHDK and CDR2 SYGVNS. In nucleotides, the CDR3 is TGTGCCAGCAGTGAATATAGAACTAGCGGGATGAATGAGCAGTTCTTC. Amino acids: CASSEYRTSGMNEQFF.

As concerns this clone: At one end, the junction sequence differs from germline, possibly due to a read error. The chain is built from TRBV7-2 and TRBJ2-4; possibly TRBD2 for D (6 bases). Germline lookup yields CDR1 SGHTA and CDR2 FQGNSA. The length of the CDR3 is 16 residues. The CDR3 reads CASSLAGSSPKNIQYF. The CDR3 coding sequence is TGTGCCAGCAGCTTAGCCGGGAGCAGCCCCAAGAACATTCAGTACTTC.

The chain couples TRBV5-8 to TRBJ2-7; D is undetermined. Germline-derived CDR1 and CDR2 are SGHTS and YDEGEE. V lost 2 bases and J 3 bases, leaving 9 bases between the germline ends. The CDR3 totals 13 residues. The CDR3 is CASSFDAGYEQYF. CDR3 nucleotide sequence: TGTGCCAGCAGCTTCGACGCCGGCTACGAGCAGTACTTC.

This rearrangement joins TRBV10-3 to TRBJ1-5; 11 nucleotides align to TRBD1. Trimming at V came to 3 bases and at J to 3 bases, leaving 4 bases not matched to a gene. The CDR3 contains 16 residues. The germline V gene encodes CDR1 ENHRY and CDR2 SYGVKD. In DNA, the CDR3 is TGTGCCATCAGTGAAGGACAGGGGGCGACCAATCAGCCCCAGCATTTT. This gives the protein CAISEGQGATNQPQHF.

The chain combines TRBV5-1 with TRBJ2-3, with 10 bases that match TRBD1. This CDR3 comprises 15 residues. Germline trimming cut 4 bases from V and 3 bases from J; bases unmatched to any gene: 5. CDR1 is SGHRS and CDR2 is YFSETQ in the germline V gene. The CDR3, as DNA: TGCGCCAGCAGCCCAACGGGACAGGGGACAGATACGCAGTATTTT. As protein: CASSPTGQGTDTQYF.

The V and J genes are TRBV5-1 and TRBJ2-3; D is perhaps TRBD1 (6 bases). The germline gives CDR1 SGHRS, CDR2 YFSETQ. The CDR3 sequence is 17 residues long. The V and J ends lost 3 bases and 2 bases respectively, with 19 bases between them. The CDR3 reads CASSSTSGRGHTDTQYF. The CDR3 DNA sequence: TGCGCCAGCAGCTCTACGTCGGGACGGGGACACACAGATACGCAGTATTTT.